Listed here are 13 T cell receptor beta chains from one sample, sequenced in a study of PD-L1 blockade in urothelial cancer. Clones were read by immunoSEQ multiplex PCR, and TCRdb kept only the in-frame ones, dropping some. Of about 32,000 clones detected, 84% appear once; the ten largest clones hold around 30%. The sequencing here drew on PBMCs, taken around atezolizumab (anti-PD-L1) treatment. These TCRs come from a man aged 55-75 years with urothelial cancer.

The chain combines TRBV6-4 with TRBJ1-1; D gene ambiguous. V lost 6 bases to trimming and J lost 0 bases, with 8 bases between them. CDR1 and CDR2 (germline): MRHNA, SNTAGT. CDR3 length: 13 amino acids. CDR3 coding DNA: TGTGCCAGCAGGGCAAACATGAACACTGAAGCTTTCTTT. The encoded protein is CASRANMNTEAFF.

The rearrangement links TRBV6-1 to TRBJ1-2; 7 bases are a match to TRBD1. Germline V gene lookup returns CDR1 MNHNS and CDR2 SASEGT. The length of the CDR3 is 14 residues. After removal of 7 bases from V and 2 bases from J, the junction contained 7 bases not matched to a gene. The CDR3 bases are TGTGCCAGCACCCCAGGGACAGTCAACTATGGCTACACCTTC. Translation: CASTPGTVNYGYTF.

This clone showed up just once. The rearrangement uses TRBV7-9 and TRBJ2-1, with 11 bases aligning to TRBD1. Germline assignment: CDR1 SEHNR and CDR2 FQNEAQ (reference sequence). Trimming removed 10 bases from V and 3 bases from J; junction bases left unmatched: 11. The CDR3 consists of 16 residues. The DNA of the CDR3 is TGTGCCACCCTAAGAACCGGGACAGGGGGCTACAATGAGCAGTTCTTC. Residues: CATLRTGTGGYNEQFF.

This chain connects TRBV5-1 to TRBJ1-2; D is unclear. V was cut by 0 bases and J by 6 bases, with 9 bases left in between. This CDR3 region has 13 residues. Germline loops: CDR1 SGHRS, CDR2 YFSETQ. The CDR3 bases are TGCGCCAGCAGCTTGGGAAAGCCGGATGGCTACACCTTC. Protein product: CASSLGKPDGYTF.

The chain joins TRBV6-5 to TRBJ2-1; 9 nucleotides match TRBD2. CDR1 MNHEY and CDR2 SVGAGI come from the germline V gene. V was pared by 4 bases and J by 5 bases, with 6 bases of the junction left unmatched. This CDR3 contains 15 residues. The CDR3 nucleotides read TGTGCCAGCAGTTCGTGGACTAGCGCGAACAATGAGCAGTTCTTC. Translated: CASSSWTSANNEQFF.

Concerning this clone itself: Germline and junction disagree at one end, which may indicate a read error. Other DNA sequences of this sample code for an identical CDR3. The chain employs TRBV30 and TRBJ2-2; possible D gene TRBD2, 5 bases. The germline CDR1 and CDR2 sequences are GTSNPN and SVGIG (reference sequence). The CDR3 has 14 residues. CDR3: CAWSLALGTGELFF. The CDR3 DNA reads TGTGCCTGGAGTTTGGCTCTCGGCACCGGGGAGCTCTTTTTT. Full variable domain (rest looked up from reference TRBV30 and TRBJ2-2): SQTIHQWPATLVQPVGSPLSLECTVEGTSNPNLYWYRQAAGRGLQLLFYSVGIGQISSEVPQNLSASRPQDRQFILSSKKLLLSDSGFYLCAWSLALGTGELFFGEGSRLTVL.

V usage is TRBV29-1 and J usage is TRBJ1-2, with 9 nucleotides matching TRBD1. V was clipped by 7 bases and J by 4 bases; unmatched bases: 10. The length of the CDR3 is 14 residues. Germline V gene sequence: CDR1 SQVTM, CDR2 ANQGSEA. The CDR3 coding sequence is TGCAGCGCCGCCCCGGGACAGGGTTCCTATGGCTACACCTTC. Residues: CSAAPGQGSYGYTF.

The chain couples TRBV7-8 to TRBJ2-7, with 7 nucleotides matching TRBD1. The CDR3 totals 17 residues. The V and J ends lost 5 bases and 2 bases, in that order; junction bases with no gene match: 15. CDR1 is SGHVS and CDR2 is FQNEAQ in the germline V gene. The chain's CDR3 is CASSPGVGGQSTYEQYF. In nucleotides, the CDR3 is TGTGCCAGCAGCCCCGGGGTAGGGGGACAGTCTACCTACGAGCAGTACTTC.

This chain joins TRBV7-2 and TRBJ2-7; 9 bases fit TRBD2. CDR1 SGHTA and CDR2 FQGNSA come from the germline V gene. The CDR3 sequence is 15 residues long. Unmatched junction bases numbered 6, after V lost 2 bases and J lost 4 bases. CDR3 DNA: TGTGCCAGCAGCTTATTGGCTAGCGGGGAGTACGAGCAGTACTTC. It codes for CASSLLASGEYEQYF. Looking up the rest from reference TRBV7-2 and TRBJ2-7 gives the full variable domain: GAGVSQSPSNKVTEKGKDVELRCDPISGHTALYWYRQSLGQGLEFLIYFQGNSAPDKSGLPSDRFSAERTGGSVSTLTIQRTQQEDSAVYLCASSLLASGEYEQYFGPGTRLTVT.

V gene TRBV2 combines with J gene TRBJ1-3, with D perhaps matching TRBD1 (6 bases). The CDR3 length is 14 residues. Trimming cost V 5 bases and J 3 bases, with 11 bases left between them. Germline assignment: CDR1 SNHLY and CDR2 FYNNEI. DNA of the CDR3: TGTGCCAGCAGTTCACAGGGAATTGGAAACACCATATATTTT. Protein product: CASSSQGIGNTIYF.

J is TRBJ2-7 and V is TRBV9; 9 bases match TRBD2. Trimming removed 3 bases from V and 1 base from J; junction bases left unmatched: 11. This CDR3 is 17 amino acids long. Germline V lookup: CDR1 SGDLS, CDR2 YYNGEE. CDR3 in amino acids: CASSAEGLAGWSYEQYF. The CDR3 DNA sequence: TGTGCCAGCAGCGCCGAGGGGCTAGCGGGATGGTCCTACGAGCAGTACTTC.

The V gene is TRBV18, the J gene TRBJ1-4; 7 bases are a match to TRBD1. Germline V gene lookup returns CDR1 KGHSH and CDR2 LQKENI. V shed 4 bases, J shed 4 bases, and the junction held 6 bases outside the gene matches. The CDR3 contains 15 residues. The CDR3 protein is CASSLQGSINEKLFF. The CDR3 DNA reads as TGTGCCAGCTCACTACAGGGGAGTATTAATGAAAAACTGTTTTTT.

The chain is built from TRBV12-2 and TRBJ1-1; TRBD1 is the table's D call, not checked against the DNA. TRBV12-2 is a recognized pseudogene. The CDR3 totals 17 residues. This CDR3 reads CASRLVDLGPLNTEAFF. CDR3 in DNA: TGTGCAAGTCGCTTAGTTGATCTGGGGCCGCTGAACACTGAAGCTTTCTTT.